This TCR beta chain was identified in a study of cytomegalovirus exposure and HLA in healthy donors. The CDR3 is 17 amino acids. Germline CDR1 reads SGHNT; CDR2 reads YYREEE (reference sequence). Trimming removed 0 bases at V and 5 bases at J, with 19 bases between. The PCR contained 60 Vbeta and 13 Jbeta primers. Here immunoSEQ multiplex PCR was the method, and the copy in TCRdb shows in-frame clones only, minus some. This table has 55,000 to 85,000 clones, about 61% appearing once. This rearrangement joins TRBV5-4 to TRBJ2-3, with D maybe TRBD1 (6 bases). This sequence was found in a woman aged 45-60 years in good health and CMV-seronegative. Sequencing input: PBMCs. Written as DNA, the CDR3 is TGTGCCAGCAGCTTGGGGTCGGGGAAAGGGGGTCAAGATACGCAGTATTTT. Translating it yields CASSLGSGKGGQDTQYF.